The 19 T cell receptor beta chains given below trace back to one sample, sequenced in a study of Ad26.COV2.S vaccination and SARS-CoV-2 variants. Treatment meaning: some 20 received Ad26.COV2.S at low or high dose, single or two shots; roughly 5 received placebo; per-sample allocation not given. The study sampled participants on day 63 after the first vaccine or placebo injection. Clones were sequenced by immunoSEQ multiplex PCR, and TCRdb holds only the in-frame ones, with some missing. This sample has more than 400,000 clones; 90% occur once, and the top ten carry about 4.4%. Sequenced material: peripheral blood, taken in a trial of Ad26.COV2.S vaccine versus placebo. All receptors derive from a person between 18 and 65 years old who received the Ad26.COV2.S COVID-19 vaccine or a placebo.

The chain has TRBV6-6 and TRBJ2-2; 10 nucleotides agree with TRBD1. V lost 9 bases and J lost 6; bases outside the gene matches: 10. Germline CDR1 and CDR2: MNHNY and SVGAGI (reference sequence). CDR3 length: 15 residues. CDR3 amino acids: CASRDRGYGAGELFF. In DNA form, the CDR3 reads TGTGCCAGTCGGGACAGGGGATATGGGGCCGGGGAGCTGTTTTTT.

The chain couples TRBV7-2 to TRBJ2-7, with 10 bases identical to TRBD1. The junction had 5 bases not matched to a gene; V was cut back by 5 bases and J by 1 base. This CDR3 region has 15 residues. The germline V gene has CDR1 SGHTA and CDR2 FQGNSA. CDR3 loop: CASSPGQGKSYEQYF. The CDR3, as DNA: TGTGCCAGCAGCCCGGGACAGGGGAAGTCCTACGAGCAGTACTTC.

V usage is TRBV7-2 and J usage is TRBJ1-3; D gene ambiguous. With 5 bases removed from V and 8 bases from J, the gap between germline ends came to 13 bases. Per germline, CDR1 SGHTA and CDR2 FQGNSA. The CDR3 spans 13 residues. The CDR3 is CASSQGREYTIYF. The CDR3 DNA is TGTGCCAGCAGCCAAGGAAGGGAATACACCATATATTTT.

The chain links TRBV10-3 to TRBJ1-2; tentatively, D is TRBD1 (5 bases). This CDR3 is built from 12 residues. V gave up 0 bases and J gave up 8 bases, with 7 bases separating them. From germline, CDR1 is ENHRY and CDR2 SYGVKD. The CDR3 here is CAISESRTGYTF. CDR3 sequence (DNA): TGTGCCATCAGTGAGTCACGGACAGGCTACACCTTC.

The chain recombines TRBV9 with TRBJ1-2; 10 nucleotides agree with TRBD1. V was pared by 0 bases and J by 4 bases, with 3 bases of the junction left unmatched. CDR3 size: 15 residues. Germline V gives CDR1 SGDLS, CDR2 YYNGEE. CDR3 nucleotide sequence: TGTGCCAGCAGCGTAGCCCGGACAGGGGGCTATGGCTACACCTTC. This translates into CASSVARTGGYGYTF. Filled out from reference TRBV9 and TRBJ1-2, the complete variable domain reads DSGVTQTPKHLITATGQRVTLRCSPRSGDLSVYWYQQSLDQGLQFLIQYYNGEERAKGNILERFSAQQFPDLHSELNLSSLELGDSALYFCASSVARTGGYGYTFGSGTRLTVV.

This clone was counted only a few times. The rearrangement links TRBV27 to TRBJ2-7; D may be TRBD1 or TRBD2 (5 bases each). The CDR3 extends over 14 amino acids. Germline CDR1 is MNHEY and CDR2 is SMNVEV (reference sequence). V was shortened by 4 bases and J by 4 bases, with 14 bases between the two germline ends. The chain's CDR3 is CASSSARDPYEQYF. DNA for the CDR3: TGTGCCAGCAGTTCCGCCCGGGACCCGTACGAGCAGTACTTC.

This sequence joins TRBV6-5 and TRBJ1-6, with 7 bases identical to TRBD1. The V segment lost 0 bases and the J segment 4 bases; nucleotides outside the gene matches: 3. This CDR3 region has 16 residues. Germline assignment: CDR1 MNHEY and CDR2 SVGAGI. CDR3 bases: TGTGCCAGCAGTTACTCACCCAGGGGGTATAATTCACCCCTCCACTTT. Its protein product is CASSYSPRGYNSPLHF.

The chain is built from TRBV27 and TRBJ1-2, with D perhaps TRBD1 (6 bases). There are 15 residues in the CDR3. Germline V gene data show CDR1 as MNHEY and CDR2 as SMNVEV (reference sequence). V was shortened by 7 bases and J by 4 bases, with 19 bases between the two germline ends. The CDR3 bases are TGTGCCAGCACCACTTATAGGGGGGGTGGCTATGGCTACACCTTC. It is translated as CASTTYRGGGYGYTF.

The chain recombines TRBV6-5 with TRBJ1-2; the D gene is possibly TRBD1 (6 bases). Germline V gene sequence: CDR1 MNHEY, CDR2 SVGAGI. Deletions cut 8 bases from V and 1 base from J, with 11 bases between. The CDR3 has 13 residues. CDR3 in amino acids: CASGQKYNYGYTF. The CDR3 DNA sequence: TGTGCCAGCGGACAGAAGTATAACTATGGCTACACCTTC.

The chain carries TRBV15 and TRBJ2-7; TRBD1 matches at 10 bases. Germline V gene data show CDR1 as LNHNV and CDR2 as YYDKDF (reference sequence). The V gene end was trimmed by 5 bases and the J gene end by 7 bases; junction bases not matched to a gene: 17. This CDR3 comprises 17 residues. CDR3 nucleotide sequence: TGTGCCACCAGCTCCCGGCCACGACAGGGGGCCTCAGGAGAGCAGTACTTC. It encodes CATSSRPRQGASGEQYF. The full variable domain, in which reference TRBV15 and TRBJ2-7 provide the parts outside the CDR3, is DAMVIQNPRYQVTQFGKPVTLSCSQTLNHNVMYWYQQKSSQAPKLLFHYYDKDFNNEADTPDNFQSRRPNTSFCFLDIRSPGLGDTAMYLCATSSRPRQGASGEQYFGPGTRLTVT.

This clone was recorded only once. This sequence joins TRBV25-1 and TRBJ2-1; 9 nucleotides agree with TRBD2. The V and J ends lost 2 bases and 4 bases, in that order; junction bases with no gene match: 0. Germline loops: CDR1 MGHDK, CDR2 SYGVNS. The CDR3 loop spans 14 amino acids. The CDR3 protein is CASSEAGGYNEQFF. CDR3 coding DNA: TGTGCCAGCAGTGAAGCGGGAGGGTACAATGAGCAGTTCTTC.

Written as DNA, the CDR3 is TGTGCCAGCAGCCCATTAACAGGGGTTGACACTGAAGCTTTCTTT. The encoded protein is CASSPLTGVDTEAFF. The J gene is TRBJ1-1, the V gene TRBV11-2, with 7 positions matching TRBD1. After removal of 5 bases from V and 3 bases from J, the junction contained 9 bases not matched to a gene. Germline V gene data show CDR1 as SGHAT and CDR2 as FQNNGV. The CDR3 consists of 15 residues.

The V gene is TRBV6-2 or TRBV6-3, the J gene TRBJ2-5; a possible D gene is TRBD1 (6 bases). This CDR3 has 16 residues. From germline, CDR1 is MNHEY and CDR2 SVGEGT. V shed 2 bases and J shed 1 base, with 14 bases lying between them. Written as DNA, the CDR3 is TGTGCCAGCAGTTACCGAACTCAGGGGCCCCAAGAGACCCAGTACTTC. Translation gives CASSYRTQGPQETQYF.

The J gene is TRBJ2-7, the V gene TRBV28; 7 nucleotides align to TRBD1. The CDR3 is 16 amino acids. Germline CDR1 reads MDHEN; CDR2 reads SYDVKM. V lost 5 bases and J lost 4; bases outside the gene matches: 14. CDR3 bases: TGTGCCAGCAGTCGCACCACAGGGGTCCCCAAGTACGAGCAGTACTTC. Its translation is CASSRTTGVPKYEQYF.

The gene calls are TRBV28 and TRBJ1-1; D is ambiguous. Trimming left V 6 bases short and J 0 bases short, with 11 bases between. Germline CDR1 is MDHEN and CDR2 is SYDVKM. This CDR3 comprises 14 residues. In nucleotides, the CDR3 is TGTGCCAGCAGGCCCCTTGTGGTGAACACTGAAGCTTTCTTT. It translates to CASRPLVVNTEAFF.

The chain joins TRBV19 to TRBJ1-1; 7 bases agree with TRBD1. Trimming took 4 bases from V and 1 from J; bases not matched to a gene: 3. CDR3 length: 14 amino acids. Germline CDR1 is LNHDA and CDR2 is SQIVND (reference sequence). The CDR3 region has the DNA TGTGCCAGTAGTACCGGGACAGCGAACACTGAAGCTTTCTTT. Protein product: CASSTGTANTEAFF.

This clone was seen just once. This chain uses TRBV29-1 with TRBJ2-6, with TRBD1 matching 9 bases. The V gene's germline CDR1 is SQVTM and CDR2 ANQGSEA. Unmatched junction bases numbered 9, after V lost 6 bases and J lost 0 bases. CDR3 length equals 17 residues. CDR3 sequence: CSVKQTGGLSGANVLTF. The CDR3 DNA follows: TGCAGCGTGAAACAGACAGGGGGACTCTCTGGGGCCAACGTCCTGACTTTC.

DNA for the CDR3: TGTGCCAGCAGAGCTGGGGCCAACGTCCTGACTTTC. Residues: CASRAGANVLTF. The chain couples TRBV7-9 to TRBJ2-6; no firm D call. V was shortened by 6 bases and J by 2 bases, with 2 bases between the two germline ends. Germline V gene data show CDR1 as SEHNR and CDR2 as FQNEAQ (reference sequence). The CDR3 consists of 12 residues.

The chain couples TRBV9 to TRBJ2-1; TRBD2 matches at 14 bases. The CDR3 extends over 16 amino acids. Trimming cost V 3 bases and J 8 bases; bases outside gene matches: 7. In germline, CDR1 is SGDLS, CDR2 YYNGEE. The chain's CDR3 is CASSDRLAGGYDEQFF. The DNA of the CDR3 is TGTGCCAGCAGCGACCGACTAGCGGGAGGGTATGATGAGCAGTTCTTC.